Below are 8 T cell receptor beta chains sequenced from a single sample in a study of T cells in Graves' hyperthyroidism and ophthalmopathy. RNA transcripts were the template for amplifying TCR beta CDR3 regions. TCR CDR3 regions were first amplified by RT-PCR with HTBI primers. TCRdb passed the multiplex PCR reads through MiXCR, listing each CDR3 protein once. This repertoire shows 250,000 to 300,000 distinct CDR3 sequences, roughly 15% found once; its top ten account for 13%. The sequencing input was blood. The receptor set was obtained from a middle-aged woman with Graves' hyperthyroidism that later progressed to Graves' ophthalmopathy.

This clonotype was counted a few times. The chain is built from TRBV28 and TRBJ2-7; no firm D call. CDR1 and CDR2 (germline): MDHEN, SYDVKM. V lost 6 bases and J 6 bases, leaving 9 bases between the germline ends. The CDR3 is 11 amino acids. CDR3 bases: TGTGCCAGCAGGGCGAGGTGCGAGCAGTACTTC. This gives the protein CASRARCEQYF.

For this clonotype: A much larger clone sits a single nucleotide away, making a read error possible. The CDR3 nucleotides read TGTGCCAGCAGCTTATATGGTCGGGACCGAGAGATCCAGTACTTC. As protein: CASSLYGRDREIQYF. The V and J genes are TRBV7-8 and TRBJ2-5; D is perhaps TRBD1 or TRBD2 (5 bases each). The CDR3 runs to 15 residues. Germline loops: CDR1 SGHVS, CDR2 FQNEAQ.

V and J are TRBV12-3 or TRBV12-4 and TRBJ1-2, with a weak D call TRBD1 (6 bases). The CDR3 runs to 17 residues. The V end lost 1 base, the J end lost 6 bases, and 21 bases lay between the germline ends. Written as DNA, the CDR3 is TGTGCCAGCAGTTTAGTTTCCGTGGGGGGGCCCCCCGATGGCTACACCTTC. Translating gives CASSLVSVGGPPDGYTF.

V is TRBV9 and J is TRBJ2-1, with a weak D call TRBD2 (6 bases). This CDR3 contains 18 residues. Germline values: CDR1 SGDLS, CDR2 YYNGEE. V was shortened by 4 bases and J by 2 bases, with 22 bases between the two germline ends. CDR3 in amino acids: CASSPHRGLLGAYNEQFF. CDR3 DNA: TGTGCCAGCAGCCCACATAGGGGACTCTTGGGGGCCTACAATGAGCAGTTCTTC.

V usage is TRBV28 and J usage is TRBJ1-5, with D perhaps TRBD1 (5 bases). V lost 3 bases, J lost 6 bases, and 18 bases lay in between. Germline CDR1 and CDR2: MDHEN and SYDVKM. The CDR3 is made up of 16 amino acids. The CDR3 loop is CASSFQYRGAGQPQHF. The CDR3 DNA is TGTGCCAGCAGTTTTCAGTACCGGGGCGCCGGTCAGCCCCAGCATTTT.

The sample holds many counts of this clonotype. V is TRBV12-3 or TRBV12-4 and J is TRBJ2-2; no clear D. V lost 4 bases and J lost 3, with 6 bases in between. This CDR3 spans 13 amino acids. Here the CDR3 DNA reads TGTGCCAGCAGTTCTAGGTACACCGGGGAGCTGTTTTTT. Amino acid sequence: CASSSRYTGELFF.

The table lists this clonotype with many counts. This chain joins TRBV6-1 and TRBJ2-5, with TRBD2 identical over 9 bases. This CDR3 spans 17 amino acids. V was pared by 5 bases and J by 5 bases, with 15 bases of the junction left unmatched. Germline CDR1 MNHNS, CDR2 SASEGT. The CDR3 loop reads CASSHLALAGFRETQYF. CDR3 in DNA: TGTGCCAGCAGTCACCTGGCACTAGCGGGCTTTCGGGAGACCCAGTACTTC.

This chain connects TRBV2 to TRBJ1-1; D unclear. There are 12 residues in the CDR3. Trimming removed 5 bases from V and 7 bases from J, with 11 bases in between. Germline assignment: CDR1 SNHLY and CDR2 FYNNEI. CDR3 in amino acids: CASSFTLGEAFF. The CDR3 nucleotides read TGTGCCAGCAGTTTTACGTTGGGTGAAGCTTTCTTT.